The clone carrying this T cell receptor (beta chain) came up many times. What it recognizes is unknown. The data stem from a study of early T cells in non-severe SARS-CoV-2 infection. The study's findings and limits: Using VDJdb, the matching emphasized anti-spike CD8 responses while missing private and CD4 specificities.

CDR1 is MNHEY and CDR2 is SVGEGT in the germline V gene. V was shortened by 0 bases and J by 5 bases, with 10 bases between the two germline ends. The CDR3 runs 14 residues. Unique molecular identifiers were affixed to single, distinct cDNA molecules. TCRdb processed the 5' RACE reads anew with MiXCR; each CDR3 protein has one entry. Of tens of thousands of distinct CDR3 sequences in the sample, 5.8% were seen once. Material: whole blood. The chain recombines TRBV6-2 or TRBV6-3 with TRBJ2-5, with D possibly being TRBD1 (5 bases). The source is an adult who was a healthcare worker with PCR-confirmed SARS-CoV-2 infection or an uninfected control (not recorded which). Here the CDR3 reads CASSYSPGLETQYF. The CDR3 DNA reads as TGTGCCAGCAGTTACTCACCAGGGTTGGAGACCCAGTACTTC.